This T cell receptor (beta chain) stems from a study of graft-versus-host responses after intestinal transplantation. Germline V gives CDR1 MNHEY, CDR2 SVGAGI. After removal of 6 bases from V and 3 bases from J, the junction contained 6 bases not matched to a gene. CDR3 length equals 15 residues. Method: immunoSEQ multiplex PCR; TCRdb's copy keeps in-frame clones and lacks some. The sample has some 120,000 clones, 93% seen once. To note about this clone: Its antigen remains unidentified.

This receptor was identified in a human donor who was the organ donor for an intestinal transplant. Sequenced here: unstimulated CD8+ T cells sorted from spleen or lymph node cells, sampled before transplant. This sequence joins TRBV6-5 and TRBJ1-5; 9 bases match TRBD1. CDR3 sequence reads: CASSHDRGSNQPQHF. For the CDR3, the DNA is TGTGCCAGCAGCCACGACAGGGGGTCCAATCAGCCCCAGCATTTT.